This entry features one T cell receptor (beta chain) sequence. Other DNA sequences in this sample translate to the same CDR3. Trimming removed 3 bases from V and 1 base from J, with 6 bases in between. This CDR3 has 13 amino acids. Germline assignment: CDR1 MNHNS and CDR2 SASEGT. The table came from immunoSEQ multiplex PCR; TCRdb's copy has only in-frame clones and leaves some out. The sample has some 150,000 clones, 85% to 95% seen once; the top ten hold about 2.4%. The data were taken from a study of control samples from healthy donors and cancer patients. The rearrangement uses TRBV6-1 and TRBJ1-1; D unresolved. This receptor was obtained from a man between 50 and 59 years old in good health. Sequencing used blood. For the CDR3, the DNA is TGTGCCAGCAGTGATCGAGGGAACACTGAAGCTTTCTTT. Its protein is CASSDRGNTEAFF.